Listed below are T cell receptor beta chains from one sample, sequenced in a study of T-cell memory formation after mild COVID-19. TCRdb passed the 5' RACE reads through MiXCR, listing each CDR3 protein once. This table holds roughly 320,000 distinct CDR3 sequences, 25% to 30% found once. Sequencing was performed on PBMCs or a T cell subset sorted from them (not recorded which). These receptor sequences come from an adult woman who had mild COVID-19 (a few samples of this study predate the infection). Cell type and time point are not known. Both conserved end residues are part of each CDR3. D genes are given only for firm matches. For some rows the clone size is stated as once, few or many, or as a class when expanded; others skip it.

j_gene: TRBJ2-1
d_gene: TRBD2
v_gene: TRBV6-2/TRBV6-3
abundance: NA
len: 14
CDR3aa: CASSYAGGPNEQFF
CDR3nt: TGTGCCAGCAGTTACGCGGGAGGGCCGAATGAGCAGTTCTTC

j_gene: TRBJ2-3
d_gene: NA
v_gene: TRBV20-1
abundance: many
len: 16
CDR3aa: CSAREGFTADTDTQYF
CDR3nt: TGCAGTGCTAGAGAGGGTTTCACGGCCGACACAGATACGCAGTATTTT

j_gene: TRBJ2-5
d_gene: TRBD2
v_gene: TRBV4-3
abundance: few
len: 16
CDR3aa: CASSPNTGLASETQYF
CDR3nt: TGCGCCAGCAGCCCTAATACGGGACTAGCATCGGAGACCCAGTACTTC

j_gene: TRBJ1-2
d_gene: TRBD1
v_gene: TRBV6-5
abundance: once
len: 15
CDR3aa: CASSPGQGRSGGYTF
CDR3nt: TGTGCCAGCAGTCCGGGACAGGGGAGATCTGGCGGCTACACCTTC

j_gene: TRBJ2-5
d_gene: NA
v_gene: TRBV2
abundance: NA
len: 12
CDR3aa: CASTAEQETQYF
CDR3nt: TGTGCCAGCACGGCAGAGCAAGAGACCCAGTACTTC

j_gene: TRBJ1-2
d_gene: NA
v_gene: TRBV5-1
abundance: NA
len: 15
CDR3aa: CASLPSRGGTYGYTF
CDR3nt: TGCGCCAGCTTGCCTTCCCGAGGGGGGACCTATGGCTACACCTTC

j_gene: TRBJ2-5
d_gene: NA
v_gene: TRBV7-9
abundance: NA
len: 15
CDR3aa: CASSLAKTNQETQYF
CDR3nt: TGTGCCAGCAGCTTAGCGAAGACGAACCAAGAGACCCAGTACTTC

j_gene: TRBJ2-1
d_gene: NA
v_gene: TRBV12-3/TRBV12-4
abundance: NA
len: 12
CDR3aa: CASSFIPDEQFF
CDR3nt: TGTGCCAGCAGTTTTATCCCCGATGAGCAGTTCTTC

j_gene: TRBJ1-4
d_gene: TRBD1
v_gene: TRBV14
abundance: few
len: 15
CDR3aa: CASSPTGDLGEKLFF
CDR3nt: TGTGCCAGCAGCCCGACAGGGGACCTAGGTGAAAAACTGTTTTTT

j_gene: TRBJ1-2
d_gene: NA
v_gene: TRBV30
abundance: NA
len: 11
CDR3aa: CAWSISIRYTF
CDR3nt: TGTGCCTGGAGTATAAGTATTAGGTACACCTTC

j_gene: TRBJ1-3
d_gene: NA
v_gene: TRBV7-3
abundance: many
len: 14
CDR3aa: CASSLDHSGNTIYF
CDR3nt: TGTGCCAGCAGCTTAGATCACTCTGGAAACACCATATATTTT

j_gene: TRBJ1-1
d_gene: NA
v_gene: TRBV27
abundance: NA
len: 14
CDR3aa: CASLSRGLNTEAFF
CDR3nt: TGTGCCAGCTTAAGCCGAGGGCTGAACACTGAAGCTTTCTTT

j_gene: TRBJ1-2
d_gene: TRBD1
v_gene: TRBV6-9
abundance: NA
len: 14
CDR3aa: CASRTNRGRNGYTF
CDR3nt: TGTGCCAGCAGGACTAACAGGGGGCGGAATGGCTACACCTTC

j_gene: TRBJ1-2
d_gene: TRBD1
v_gene: TRBV29-1
abundance: NA
len: 13
CDR3aa: CSVDDGQGHGYTF
CDR3nt: TGCAGCGTAGACGACGGACAGGGACATGGCTACACCTTC

j_gene: TRBJ2-1
d_gene: NA
v_gene: TRBV9
abundance: few
len: 14
CDR3aa: CASSPPSQGDEQFF
CDR3nt: TGTGCCAGCAGCCCCCCGTCCCAAGGGGATGAGCAGTTCTTC

j_gene: TRBJ2-1
d_gene: TRBD2
v_gene: TRBV5-1
abundance: few
len: 16
CDR3aa: CASSASGRAVYNEQFF
CDR3nt: TGCGCCAGCAGCGCTAGCGGGAGGGCCGTCTACAATGAGCAGTTCTTC

j_gene: TRBJ2-2
d_gene: NA
v_gene: TRBV27
abundance: NA
len: 16
CDR3aa: CASSFGLTVDTGELFF
CDR3nt: TGTGCCAGCAGTTTTGGACTGACAGTCGACACCGGGGAGCTGTTTTTT

j_gene: TRBJ2-7
d_gene: NA
v_gene: TRBV5-1
abundance: NA
len: 15
CDR3aa: CASTRAVSSTYEQYF
CDR3nt: TGCGCCAGCACCAGAGCGGTATCGAGCACCTACGAGCAGTACTTC

j_gene: TRBJ1-2
d_gene: NA
v_gene: TRBV24-1
abundance: few
len: 12
CDR3aa: CATSVAGNGYTF
CDR3nt: TGTGCCACCAGTGTAGCGGGGAATGGCTACACCTTC

j_gene: TRBJ2-2
d_gene: TRBD2
v_gene: TRBV5-1
abundance: few
len: 15
CDR3aa: CASSLVAGSTGELFF
CDR3nt: TGCGCCAGCAGCTTGGTAGCGGGGTCCACCGGGGAGCTGTTTTTT

j_gene: TRBJ2-3
d_gene: NA
v_gene: TRBV4-1
abundance: few
len: 14
CDR3aa: CASSQAGLEDTQYF
CDR3nt: TGCGCCAGCAGCCAAGCCGGCCTAGAGGATACGCAGTATTTT

j_gene: TRBJ2-2
d_gene: NA
v_gene: TRBV4-2
abundance: NA
len: 16
CDR3aa: CASSHGTWGEVGELFF
CDR3nt: TGTGCCAGCAGCCACGGGACATGGGGCGAGGTCGGGGAGCTGTTTTTT

j_gene: TRBJ1-5
d_gene: NA
v_gene: TRBV12-3/TRBV12-4
abundance: few
len: 13
CDR3aa: CASRPTANQPQHF
CDR3nt: TGTGCCAGCAGACCGACAGCTAATCAGCCCCAGCATTTT

j_gene: TRBJ2-2
d_gene: TRBD1
v_gene: TRBV12-3/TRBV12-4
abundance: many
len: 14
CDR3aa: CASSFQGDTGELFF
CDR3nt: TGTGCCAGCAGTTTTCAGGGGGACACCGGGGAGCTGTTTTTT

j_gene: TRBJ2-4
d_gene: NA
v_gene: TRBV12-3/TRBV12-4
abundance: NA
len: 17
CDR3aa: CASSLEVGTLGKNIQYF
CDR3nt: TGTGCCAGCAGTTTAGAGGTGGGGACCCTTGGGAAAAACATTCAGTACTTC

j_gene: TRBJ2-5
d_gene: NA
v_gene: TRBV12-3/TRBV12-4
abundance: many
len: 13
CDR3aa: CASSFRGAETQYF
CDR3nt: TGTGCCAGCAGTTTTCGGGGGGCAGAGACCCAGTACTTC

j_gene: TRBJ2-3
d_gene: NA
v_gene: TRBV7-9
abundance: few
len: 15
CDR3aa: CASSTNRASTDTQYF
CDR3nt: TGTGCCAGCAGCACAAACAGGGCTAGCACAGATACGCAGTATTTT

j_gene: TRBJ2-7
d_gene: TRBD2
v_gene: TRBV27
abundance: few
len: 16
CDR3aa: CASSLSRGGFSYEQYF
CDR3nt: TGTGCCAGCAGTTTATCCCGGGGGGGATTTTCCTACGAGCAGTACTTC

j_gene: TRBJ2-7
d_gene: TRBD2
v_gene: TRBV12-3/TRBV12-4
abundance: NA
len: 17
CDR3aa: CASSFTSGGLSSYEQYF
CDR3nt: TGTGCCAGCAGTTTCACTAGCGGGGGGCTAAGCTCCTACGAGCAGTACTTC

j_gene: TRBJ2-3
d_gene: NA
v_gene: TRBV10-3
abundance: few
len: 12
CDR3aa: CAISEGTDTQYF
CDR3nt: TGTGCCATCAGTGAGGGCACAGATACGCAGTATTTT